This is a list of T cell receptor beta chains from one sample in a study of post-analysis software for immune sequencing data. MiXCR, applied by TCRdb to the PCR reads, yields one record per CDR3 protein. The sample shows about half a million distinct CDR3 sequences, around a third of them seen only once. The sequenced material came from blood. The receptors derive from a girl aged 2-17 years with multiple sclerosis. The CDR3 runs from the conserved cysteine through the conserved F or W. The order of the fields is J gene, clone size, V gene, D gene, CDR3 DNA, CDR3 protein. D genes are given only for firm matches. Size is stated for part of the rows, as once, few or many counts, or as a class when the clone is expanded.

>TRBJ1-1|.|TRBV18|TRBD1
TGTGCCAGCTCGCCAGAACAGGGGGCCCTGAATACTGAAGCTTTCTTT
CASSPEQGALNTEAFF
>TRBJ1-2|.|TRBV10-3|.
TGTGCCATCAGTGAAACCTTAACAGGCGCAGCTAACTATGGCTACACCTTC
CAISETLTGAANYGYTF
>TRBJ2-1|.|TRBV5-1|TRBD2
TGCGCCAGCAGCTTGAACGGGAGGGCCCGAGTCGAGTTCTTC
CASSLNGRARVEFF
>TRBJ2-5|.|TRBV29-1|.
TGCAGCGTTATGGCGGGGCAAGAGACCCAGTACTTC
CSVMAGQETQYF
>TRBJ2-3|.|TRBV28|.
TGTGCCAGCAGTTTTGGCGGGATCACAGATACGCAGTATTTT
CASSFGGITDTQYF
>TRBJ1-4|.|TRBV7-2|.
TGTGCCAGCAGCCCTTCCAGGGAGAAAGTAGAAAAACTGTTTTTT
CASSPSREKVEKLFF
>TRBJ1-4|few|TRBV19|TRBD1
TGTGCCAGTAGTACCGGACAGGGGTCTAATGAAAAACTGTTTTTT
CASSTGQGSNEKLFF
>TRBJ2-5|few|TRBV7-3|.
TGTGCCAGCAGCAAGGGGTCACAAGAGACCCAGTACTTC
CASSKGSQETQYF
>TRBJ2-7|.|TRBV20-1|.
TGCAGTGCTAGAGATCAGGGGAGAGTAGCCTACGAGCAGTACTTC
CSARDQGRVAYEQYF
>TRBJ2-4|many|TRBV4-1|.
TGCGCCAGCAGCCAAGTTAGTCAGGGTAACATTCAGTACTTC
CASSQVSQGNIQYF
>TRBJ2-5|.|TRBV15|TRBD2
TGTGCCACCAGCAGAGGTCAAGGAACGACTAGCGGGGGGGGAGAGACCCAGTACTTC
CATSRGQGTTSGGGETQYF
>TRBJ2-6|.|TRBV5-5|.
TGTGCCAGCAGCTTGGGGGTTGGAGGGGCCAACGTCCTGACTTTC
CASSLGVGGANVLTF
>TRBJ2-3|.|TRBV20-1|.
TGCAGTGCTAGAGCCCCCGGCATTGCGGCAGATACGCAGTATTTT
CSARAPGIAADTQYF
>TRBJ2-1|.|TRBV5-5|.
TGTGCCGGCATAGGCCGAGGGTCCTACAATGAGCAGTTCTTC
CAGIGRGSYNEQFF
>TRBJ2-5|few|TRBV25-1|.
TGTGCCAGCAGTGAATCCGGCATCCAAGAGACCCAGTACTTC
CASSESGIQETQYF
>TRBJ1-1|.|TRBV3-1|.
TGTGCCAGCAGCCAAGCCCGTGGATTCACTGAAGCTTTCTTT
CASSQARGFTEAFF
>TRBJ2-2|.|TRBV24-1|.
TGTGCCACCAGTTGGCAGGGCGACACCGGGGAGCTGTTTTTT
CATSWQGDTGELFF
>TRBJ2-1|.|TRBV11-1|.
TGTGCCAGCAGCTTTAGGGGGGAGGCCCAGAGCTCCTACAATGAGCAGTTCTTC
CASSFRGEAQSSYNEQFF
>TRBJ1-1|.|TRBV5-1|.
TGCGCCAGCCGGACAGAACTGGCACCCGAAGCTTTCTTT
CASRTELAPEAFF
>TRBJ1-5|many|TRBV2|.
TGTGCCAGCAGTGCTTTGGCGATACAGCCCCAGCATTTT
CASSALAIQPQHF
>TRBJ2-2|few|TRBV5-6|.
TGTGCCAGCAGCGTGTGGGGTTCCCCAAACACCGGGGAGCTGTTTTTT
CASSVWGSPNTGELFF
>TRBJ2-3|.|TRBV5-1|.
TGCGCCAGCAAAAACCGTCCCGGTGGAACAGATACGCAGTATTTT
CASKNRPGGTDTQYF
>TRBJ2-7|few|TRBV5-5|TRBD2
TGTGCCAGCAGCCCGCCTACGGGGATCCGGGAGGCCTACGAGCAGTACTTC
CASSPPTGIREAYEQYF
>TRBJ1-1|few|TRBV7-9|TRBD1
TGTGCCAGCAGCTTCAGGGACCTCCGGGACAGGCGAAACACTGAAGCTTTCTTT
CASSFRDLRDRRNTEAFF
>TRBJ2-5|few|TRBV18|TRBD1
TGTGCCAGCTCACCGGGACAGGGTGACGAGACCCAGTACTTC
CASSPGQGDETQYF
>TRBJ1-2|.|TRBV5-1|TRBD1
TGCGCCAGCAGCCCGATCAGGGGGCTAGGTAATGGCTACACCTTC
CASSPIRGLGNGYTF
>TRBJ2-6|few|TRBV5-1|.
TGCGCCAGCAGCTTGGGATCGGGCTCTGGGGCCAACGTCCTGACTTTC
CASSLGSGSGANVLTF
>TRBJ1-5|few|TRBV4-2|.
TGTGCCAGCAGCCAGAGTCACAGGGTAAATCAGCCCCAGCATTTT
CASSQSHRVNQPQHF
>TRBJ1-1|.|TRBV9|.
TGTGCCAGCAGCCCGGGGGCGGGGGGCACTGAAGCTTTCTTT
CASSPGAGGTEAFF
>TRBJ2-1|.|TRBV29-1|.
TGCAGCGTTGATTACCGTCCTGCCGGATTATACAATGAGCAGTTCTTC
CSVDYRPAGLYNEQFF
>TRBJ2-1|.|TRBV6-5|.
TGTGCCAGCAGTCTTGGTTTCGTTGTGACCTACAATGAGCAGTTCTTC
CASSLGFVVTYNEQFF
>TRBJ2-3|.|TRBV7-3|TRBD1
TGTGCCAGCAGCTTATTATTCCTCCGACAGGGGTTCGCGCAGTATTTT
CASSLLFLRQGFAQYF
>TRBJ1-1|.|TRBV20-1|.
TGCAGTCACCGAGGGGAGATCGACACTGAAGCTTTCTTT
CSHRGEIDTEAFF
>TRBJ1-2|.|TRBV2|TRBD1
TGTGCCAGCAGTCTAGACAGGGGAAATGGCTACACCTTC
CASSLDRGNGYTF
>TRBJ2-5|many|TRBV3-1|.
TGTGCCAGCAGCCAAGATGGCGCAGAGACCCAGTACTTC
CASSQDGAETQYF
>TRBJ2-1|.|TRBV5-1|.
TGCGCCAGCAGCTTAGGGCTTCGAGAATACAATGAGCAGTTCTTC
CASSLGLREYNEQFF
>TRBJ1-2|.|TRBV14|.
TGTGCCAGCAGCCCCGCGTCTATCGGCTACACCTTC
CASSPASIGYTF